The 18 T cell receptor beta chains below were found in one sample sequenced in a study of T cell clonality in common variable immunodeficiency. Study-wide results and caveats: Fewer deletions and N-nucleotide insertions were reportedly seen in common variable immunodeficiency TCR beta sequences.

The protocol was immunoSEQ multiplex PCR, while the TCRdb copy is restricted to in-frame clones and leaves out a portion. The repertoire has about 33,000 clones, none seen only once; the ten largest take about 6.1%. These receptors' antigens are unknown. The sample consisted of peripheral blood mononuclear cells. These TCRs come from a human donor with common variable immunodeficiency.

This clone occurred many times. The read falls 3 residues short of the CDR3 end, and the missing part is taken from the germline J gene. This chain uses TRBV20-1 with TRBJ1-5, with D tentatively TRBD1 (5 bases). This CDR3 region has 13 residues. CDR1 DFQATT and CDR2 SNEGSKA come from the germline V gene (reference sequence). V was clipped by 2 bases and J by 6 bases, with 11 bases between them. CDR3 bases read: TGCAGTGCTAGAATAGGGGAGGGTCAGCCC. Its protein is CSARIGEGQP. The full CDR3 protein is CSARIGEGQPQHF.

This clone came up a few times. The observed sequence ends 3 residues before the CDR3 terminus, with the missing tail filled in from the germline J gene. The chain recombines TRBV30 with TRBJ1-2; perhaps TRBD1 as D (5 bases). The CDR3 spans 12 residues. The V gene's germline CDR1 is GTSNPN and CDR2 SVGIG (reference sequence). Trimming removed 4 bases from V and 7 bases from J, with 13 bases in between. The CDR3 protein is CAWKQVGAGYTF. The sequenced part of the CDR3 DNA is TGTGCCTGGAAACAAGTTGGGGCTGGC.

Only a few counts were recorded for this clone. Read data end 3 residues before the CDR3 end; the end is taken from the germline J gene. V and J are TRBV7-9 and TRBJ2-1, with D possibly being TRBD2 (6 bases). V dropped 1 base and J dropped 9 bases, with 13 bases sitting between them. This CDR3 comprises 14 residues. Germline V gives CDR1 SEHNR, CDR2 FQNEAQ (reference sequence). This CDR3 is CASSLDWRGGEQFF. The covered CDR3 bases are TGTGCCAGCAGCTTAGATTGGAGGGGTGGTGAG.

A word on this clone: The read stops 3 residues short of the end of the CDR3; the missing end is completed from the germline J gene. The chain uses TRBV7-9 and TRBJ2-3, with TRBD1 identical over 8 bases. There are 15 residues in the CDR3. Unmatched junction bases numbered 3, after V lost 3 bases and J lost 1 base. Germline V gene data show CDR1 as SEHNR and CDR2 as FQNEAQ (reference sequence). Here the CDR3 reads CASSFDRGGTDTQYF. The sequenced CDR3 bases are TGTGCCAGCAGCTTCGACAGGGGAGGCACAGATACG.

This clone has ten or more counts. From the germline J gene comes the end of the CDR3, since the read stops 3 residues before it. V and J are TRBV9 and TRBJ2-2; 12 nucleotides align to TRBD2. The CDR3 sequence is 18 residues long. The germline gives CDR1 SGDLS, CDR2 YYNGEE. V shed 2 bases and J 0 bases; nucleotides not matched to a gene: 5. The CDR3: CASSVSSGGGTNTGELFF. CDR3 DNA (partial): TGTGCCAGCAGCGTCTCTAGCGGGGGGGGAACGAACACCGGGGAG.

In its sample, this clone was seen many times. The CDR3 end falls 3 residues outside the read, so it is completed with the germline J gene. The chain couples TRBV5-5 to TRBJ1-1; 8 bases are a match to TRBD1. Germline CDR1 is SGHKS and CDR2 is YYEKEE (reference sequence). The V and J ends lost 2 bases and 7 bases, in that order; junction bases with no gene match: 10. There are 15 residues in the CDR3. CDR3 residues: CASSFQQGQAGEAFF. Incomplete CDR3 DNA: TGTGCCAGCAGCTTCCAACAGGGACAGGCAGGTGAA.

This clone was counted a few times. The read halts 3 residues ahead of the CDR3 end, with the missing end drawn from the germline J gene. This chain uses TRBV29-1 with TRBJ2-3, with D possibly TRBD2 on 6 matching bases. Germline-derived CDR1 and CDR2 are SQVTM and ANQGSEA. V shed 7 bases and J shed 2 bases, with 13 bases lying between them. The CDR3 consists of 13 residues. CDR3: CSGTGVFTDTQYF. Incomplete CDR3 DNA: TGCAGCGGGACGGGGGTCTTCACAGATACG.

Incomplete CDR3 DNA: TGCAGTGCCTTCGGGACAGGGATCGGCGGC. It is translated as CSAFGTGIGG. The entire CDR3 reads CSAFGTGIGGYTF. The rearrangement joins TRBV20-1 to TRBJ1-2; 9 positions agree with TRBD1. The CDR3 end falls 3 residues outside the read, so it is completed with the germline J gene. Germline CDR1 and CDR2: DFQATT and SNEGSKA (reference sequence). The CDR3 extends over 13 amino acids.

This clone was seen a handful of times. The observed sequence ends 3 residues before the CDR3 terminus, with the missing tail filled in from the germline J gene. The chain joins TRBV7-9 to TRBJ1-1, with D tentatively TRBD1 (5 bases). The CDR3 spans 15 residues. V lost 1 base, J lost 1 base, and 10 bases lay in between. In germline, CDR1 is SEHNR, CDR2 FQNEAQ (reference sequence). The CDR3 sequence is CASSLVSGGNTEAFF. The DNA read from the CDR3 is TGTGCCAGCAGCTTAGTATCGGGGGGGAACACTGAA.

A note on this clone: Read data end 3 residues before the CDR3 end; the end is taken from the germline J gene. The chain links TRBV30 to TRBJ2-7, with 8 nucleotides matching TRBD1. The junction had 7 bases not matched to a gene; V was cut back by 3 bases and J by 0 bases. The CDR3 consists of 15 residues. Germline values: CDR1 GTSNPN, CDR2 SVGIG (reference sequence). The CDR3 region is CAWRAQGASSYEQYF. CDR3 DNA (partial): TGTGCCTGGAGGGCCCAGGGGGCCAGCTCCTACGAG.

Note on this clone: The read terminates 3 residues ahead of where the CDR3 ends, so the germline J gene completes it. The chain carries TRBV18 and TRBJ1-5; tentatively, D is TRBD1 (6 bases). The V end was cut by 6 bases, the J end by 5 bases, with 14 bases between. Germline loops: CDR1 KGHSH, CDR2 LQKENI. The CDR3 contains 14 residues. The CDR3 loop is CASSIRGGDQPQHF. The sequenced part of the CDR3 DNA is TGTGCCAGCTCTATCAGGGGTGGCGATCAGCCC.

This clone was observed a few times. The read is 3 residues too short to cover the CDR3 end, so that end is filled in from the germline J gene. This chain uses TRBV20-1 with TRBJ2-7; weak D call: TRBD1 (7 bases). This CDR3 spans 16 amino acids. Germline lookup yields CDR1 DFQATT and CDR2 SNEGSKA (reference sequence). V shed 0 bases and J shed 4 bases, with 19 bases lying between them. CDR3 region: CSARDLTTGEVYEQYF. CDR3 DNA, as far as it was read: TGCAGTGCTAGAGATCTAACCACAGGGGAGGTTTACGAG.

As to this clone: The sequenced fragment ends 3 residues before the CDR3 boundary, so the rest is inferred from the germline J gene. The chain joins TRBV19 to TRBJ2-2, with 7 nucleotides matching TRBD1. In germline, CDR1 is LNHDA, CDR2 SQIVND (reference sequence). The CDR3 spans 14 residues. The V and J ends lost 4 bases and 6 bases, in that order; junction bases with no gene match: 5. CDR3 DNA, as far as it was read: TGTGCCAGTAGTAAGGGGGCGCCCGCCGGGGAG. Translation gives CASSKGAPAGE. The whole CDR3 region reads CASSKGAPAGELFF.

The CDR3 sequence: CATGQGDQSPLHF. The sequenced CDR3 bases are TGTGCCACCGGACAGGGGGACCAATCACCC. The rearrangement joins TRBV19 to TRBJ1-6; the match to TRBD1 covers 10 bases. The read ends 3 residues shy of where the CDR3 ends; the end is completed using the germline J gene. Germline V gene sequence: CDR1 LNHDA, CDR2 SQIVND (reference sequence). The junction had 7 bases not matched to a gene; V was cut back by 10 bases and J by 10 bases. CDR3 length: 13 residues.

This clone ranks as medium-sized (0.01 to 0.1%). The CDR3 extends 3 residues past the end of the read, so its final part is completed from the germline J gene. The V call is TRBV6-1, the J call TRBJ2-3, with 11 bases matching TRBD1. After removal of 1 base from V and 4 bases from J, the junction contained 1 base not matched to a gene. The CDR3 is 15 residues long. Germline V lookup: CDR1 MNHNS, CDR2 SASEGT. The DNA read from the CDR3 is TGTGCCAGCAGTGAAGGGACAGGGGGCGCAGATACG. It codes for CASSEGTGGADT. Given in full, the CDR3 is CASSEGTGGADTQYF.

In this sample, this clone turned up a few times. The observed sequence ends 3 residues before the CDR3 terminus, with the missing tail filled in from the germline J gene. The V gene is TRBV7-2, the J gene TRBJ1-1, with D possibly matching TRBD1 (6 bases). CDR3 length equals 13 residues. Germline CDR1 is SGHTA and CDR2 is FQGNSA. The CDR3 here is CASSLAQGIEAFF. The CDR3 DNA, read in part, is TGTGCCAGCAGCTTAGCCCAGGGGATTGAG.

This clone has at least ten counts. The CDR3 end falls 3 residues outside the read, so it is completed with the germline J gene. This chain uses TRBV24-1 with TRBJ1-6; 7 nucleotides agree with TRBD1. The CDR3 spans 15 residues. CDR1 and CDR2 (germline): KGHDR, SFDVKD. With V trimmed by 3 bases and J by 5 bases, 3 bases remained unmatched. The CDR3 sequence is CATSDLDRDNSPLHF. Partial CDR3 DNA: TGTGCCACCAGTGATCTTGACAGGGATAATTCACCC.

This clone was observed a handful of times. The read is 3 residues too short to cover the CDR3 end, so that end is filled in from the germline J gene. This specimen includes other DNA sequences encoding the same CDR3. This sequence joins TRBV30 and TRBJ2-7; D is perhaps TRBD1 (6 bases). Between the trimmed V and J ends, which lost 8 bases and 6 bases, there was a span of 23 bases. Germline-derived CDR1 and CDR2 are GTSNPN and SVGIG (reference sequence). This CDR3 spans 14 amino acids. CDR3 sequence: CARRPPGAGLEQYF. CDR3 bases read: TGTGCCCGAAGACCGCCAGGGGCCGGTCTCGAG.